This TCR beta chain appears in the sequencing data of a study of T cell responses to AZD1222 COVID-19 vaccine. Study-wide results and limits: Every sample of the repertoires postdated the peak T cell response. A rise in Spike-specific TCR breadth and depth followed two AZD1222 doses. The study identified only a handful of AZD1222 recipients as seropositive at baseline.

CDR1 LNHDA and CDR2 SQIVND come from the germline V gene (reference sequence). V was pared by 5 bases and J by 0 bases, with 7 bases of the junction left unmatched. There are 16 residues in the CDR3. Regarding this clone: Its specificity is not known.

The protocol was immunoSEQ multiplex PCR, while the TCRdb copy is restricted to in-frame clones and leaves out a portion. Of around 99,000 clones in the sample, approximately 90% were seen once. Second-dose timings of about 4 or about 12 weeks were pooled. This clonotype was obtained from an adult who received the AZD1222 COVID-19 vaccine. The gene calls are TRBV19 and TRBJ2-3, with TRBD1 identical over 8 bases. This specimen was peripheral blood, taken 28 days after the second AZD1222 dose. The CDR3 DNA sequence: TGTGCCAGTAGTCTCCACACAGGGGGAAGCACAGATACGCAGTATTTT. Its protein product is CASSLHTGGSTDTQYF. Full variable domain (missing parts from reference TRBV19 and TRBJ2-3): DGGITQSPKYLFRKEGQNVTLSCEQNLNHDAMYWYRQDPGQGLRLIYYSQIVNDFQKGDIAEGYSVSREKKESFPLTVTSAQKNPTAFYLCASSLHTGGSTDTQYFGPGTRLTVL.